This TCR beta chain was found in a study of cytomegalovirus exposure and HLA in healthy donors. Study-level information: Some 85 million unique TCRs from HLA-typed donors were held in an early data release. Falling in the Caucasian-associated ancestry cluster were about four fifths of a few hundred genotyped donors.

Study outcomes and limitations: Researchers counted over 150 TCR beta chains as cytomegalovirus-associated.

PCR employed 60 Vbeta and 13 Jbeta primers. Assay used: immunoSEQ multiplex PCR; TCRdb lists only in-frame clones, some missing. There are some 130,000 clones in the sample; 60% to 80% occur only once, and 7.3% lies in the top ten. Turning to this clone: Its antigen is not known.

Donors sampled were nominally healthy, though unrecorded immune exposures were likely. The CDR3 is made up of 14 amino acids. J was trimmed by 2 bases and V by 6 bases; bases with no gene match: 4. Germline CDR1 and CDR2: MNHEY and SMNVEV (reference sequence). Material for sequencing was PBMCs. This TCR derives from a male donor in good health and CMV-seronegative. This chain links TRBV27 with TRBJ2-3; 8 bases are a match to TRBD2. The CDR3 spells CASRAGVYTDTQYF. The CDR3 DNA follows: TGTGCCAGCAGAGCGGGAGTGTACACAGATACGCAGTATTTT.